This TCR beta chain was found in a study of CD8 T cells in Susac syndrome. CDR3 size: 16 residues. V lost 0 bases, J lost 0 bases, and 12 bases lay in between. The germline V gene has CDR1 DFQATT and CDR2 SNEGSKA (reference sequence). This clonotype showed up just once. The target antigen is unknown. Study-wide points: Regarding the TCR sequencing and HLA analysis, the study admitted that a relatively small number of individuals were involved.

A quantity of roughly 0.5 to 1 ug RNA underwent reverse transcription using random hexamers. Amplification of TCR beta CDR3 spanned 54 Vbeta and 13 Jbeta via immunoSEQ multiplex PCR. TCRdb itself ran the immunoSEQ multiplex PCR reads through MiXCR, one entry per CDR3 protein. This sample has about 69,000 distinct CDR3 sequences, with roughly 90% found just once. High-throughput TCR beta sequencing covered peripheral CD8+ and CD4+ T cells. Negative isolation yielded the CD8+ and CD4+ T cells, while FACS enriched the TEMRA cells. The genes are TRBV20-1 and TRBJ1-3; the D gene is possibly TRBD1 (5 bases). The clonotype originates from a human donor with multiple sclerosis. Sequencing was performed on CD8+ T cells from PBMCs. The CDR3 DNA follows: TGCAGTGCTAGAGACAGCTGGGGGTACTCTGGAAACACCATATATTTT. This gives the protein CSARDSWGYSGNTIYF.